Listed here are 32 T cell receptor beta chains from one sample, sequenced in a study of T cell repertoires in cytomegalovirus infection. These receptors' antigens are unknown. Using its own MiXCR run on the reads, TCRdb lists one record per CDR3 protein. Here the sample spans roughly 990,000 distinct CDR3 sequences, around 29% being singletons. Material: cultured CD8+ T cells from PBMCs, obtained from culture after CMV antigen stimulation. The receptors were sampled from a human donor in good health (CMV status not recorded). Some clones in this sample may be carry-over from other donors' samples.

This chain uses TRBV28 with TRBJ2-5; the D gene could be TRBD1 or TRBD2 (5 bases each). Looked up from germline, CDR1 is MDHEN and CDR2 is SYDVKM. The germline V and J ends were trimmed by 1 base and 1 base, with 13 bases remaining between them. The CDR3 extends over 16 amino acids. The CDR3 nucleotides read TGTGCCAGCAGTTTATTAGGCAGGGACCTCCAAGAGACCCAGTACTTC. Translated, it gives CASSLLGRDLQETQYF.

The chain uses TRBV29-1 and TRBJ1-2, with D tentatively TRBD1 (5 bases). CDR1 and CDR2 (germline): SQVTM, ANQGSEA. The ends were cut back, 3 bases at V and 8 bases at J, with 13 bases in the middle. The CDR3 is made up of 12 amino acids. CDR3 protein: CSVDGGTSGYTF. The DNA of the CDR3 is TGCAGCGTTGACGGGGGGACCTCGGGCTACACCTTC.

This clonotype has more than one count but fewer than ten. The chain links TRBV27 to TRBJ1-6; no reliable D call. V lost 4 bases, J lost 0 bases, and 7 bases lay in between. The CDR3 loop spans 15 amino acids. Germline CDR1 reads MNHEY; CDR2 reads SMNVEV (reference sequence). CDR3 residues: CASSWASSYNSPLHF. The CDR3 nucleotides read TGTGCCAGCAGTTGGGCCAGCTCCTATAATTCACCCCTCCACTTT.

This sequence joins TRBV24-1 and TRBJ1-2; D gene ambiguous. The V gene lost 10 bases and the J gene lost 5 bases, with 19 bases spanning the gap. The CDR3 totals 14 residues. Germline lookup yields CDR1 KGHDR and CDR2 SFDVKD. The CDR3 bases are TGTGCCACTGCCCATGGCTCGGATTTATATGGCTACACCTTC. It codes for CATAHGSDLYGYTF.

V and J are TRBV20-1 and TRBJ2-1, with TRBD2 identical over 12 bases. Germline V lookup: CDR1 DFQATT, CDR2 SNEGSKA (reference sequence). There are 15 residues in the CDR3. Trimming cost V 2 bases and J 7 bases; bases outside gene matches: 6. CDR3 coding DNA: TGCAGTGCTAGATATCTAGCGGGGGGGATGAATGAGCAGTTCTTC. Protein product: CSARYLAGGMNEQFF.

The rearrangement joins TRBV27 to TRBJ1-4, with TRBD1 matching over 9 bases. J was trimmed by 6 bases and V by 6 bases; bases with no gene match: 8. Germline V CDR1 and CDR2: MNHEY, SMNVEV (reference sequence). There are 15 residues in the CDR3. CDR3 loop: CASRSANRGHEKLFF. CDR3 nucleotides: TGTGCCAGCAGGTCTGCGAACAGGGGGCATGAAAAACTGTTTTTT.

The chain has TRBV15 and TRBJ1-4, with D possibly matching TRBD1 (6 bases). V shed 0 bases and J shed 8 bases, with 10 bases lying between them. The CDR3 loop spans 14 amino acids. Germline V gives CDR1 LNHNV, CDR2 YYDKDF (reference sequence). The CDR3 loop reads CATSRDSTGEKLFF. CDR3 coding DNA: TGTGCCACCAGCAGAGATAGCACAGGGGAAAAACTGTTTTTT.

The V and J genes are TRBV7-9 and TRBJ1-5, with a possible D match to TRBD1 (6 bases). The CDR3 consists of 13 residues. The germline V gene has CDR1 SEHNR and CDR2 FQNEAQ (reference sequence). Trimming removed 5 bases at V and 13 bases at J, with 18 bases between. CDR3 sequence reads: CASSLPGQILQHF. Written as DNA, the CDR3 is TGTGCCAGCAGCCTTCCCGGACAGATCCTTCAGCATTTT.

This chain links TRBV27 with TRBJ1-1, with a possible D match to TRBD1 (6 bases). The CDR3 has 17 amino acids. The germline V gene has CDR1 MNHEY and CDR2 SMNVEV (reference sequence). Between the trimmed V and J ends, which lost 4 bases and 0 bases, there was a span of 18 bases. CDR3: CASSSLGGNGMNTEAFF. CDR3 nucleotide sequence: TGTGCCAGCAGTTCCCTAGGGGGAAATGGGATGAACACTGAAGCTTTCTTT.

In its sample, this clonotype was seen many times. The V gene is TRBV7-8, the J gene TRBJ2-1; possible D gene TRBD1, 6 bases. The length of the CDR3 is 15 residues. Trimming took 7 bases from V and 4 from J, leaving 17 bases between them. Germline V gene lookup returns CDR1 SGHVS and CDR2 FQNEAQ. DNA of the CDR3: TGTGCCAGCAACCAAGGGGGACCAATGTACAATGAGCAGTTCTTC. Translation gives CASNQGGPMYNEQFF.

This clonotype appeared many times. V and J are TRBV7-2 and TRBJ2-5; TRBD2 aligns across 9 bases. The CDR3 is 15 residues long. The germline gives CDR1 SGHTA, CDR2 FQGNSA. V gave up 3 bases and J gave up 5 bases; unmatched junction bases: 7. As DNA, the CDR3 is TGTGCCAGCAGCTTCGGGCGGGGGGGCTGGGAGACCCAGTACTTC. Protein product: CASSFGRGGWETQYF.

V is TRBV13 and J is TRBJ2-6; possibly TRBD2 for D (5 bases). Per germline, CDR1 PRHDT and CDR2 FYEKMQ (reference sequence). The CDR3 consists of 17 residues. The germline V and J ends were trimmed by 0 bases and 0 bases, with 9 bases remaining between them. The CDR3 DNA reads as TGTGCCAGCAGCTTAGGTCGTGGGAGCTCTGGGGCCAACGTCCTGACTTTC. Translated, it gives CASSLGRGSSGANVLTF.

This clonotype was seen more than once but under ten times. This chain connects TRBV10-3 to TRBJ2-1, with D maybe TRBD1 (6 bases). The ends were cut back, 7 bases at V and 6 bases at J, with 10 bases in the middle. The germline V gene encodes CDR1 ENHRY and CDR2 SYGVKD. The CDR3 has 12 amino acids. In nucleotides, the CDR3 is TGTGCCATCAAAACAGGGTCCAATGAGCAGTTCTTC. Protein product: CAIKTGSNEQFF.

This rearrangement joins TRBV12-3 or TRBV12-4 to TRBJ1-1, with 7 bases aligning to TRBD1. Unmatched junction bases numbered 12, after V lost 1 base and J lost 7 bases. The CDR3 extends over 16 amino acids. In DNA form, the CDR3 reads TGTGCCAGCAGTTTAGTGGGGGCAGGGGGGCTCGGTGAAGCTTTCTTT. Encoded protein: CASSLVGAGGLGEAFF.

The V gene is TRBV27, the J gene TRBJ2-7; no clear D. Trimming removed 6 bases at V and 5 bases at J, with 11 bases between. CDR3 size: 12 residues. In germline, CDR1 is MNHEY, CDR2 SMNVEV (reference sequence). This chain's CDR3 is CASSPSENEQYV. The CDR3 DNA sequence: TGTGCCAGCAGCCCCTCGGAGAACGAGCAGTACGTC.

This clonotype was counted a few times. The chain combines TRBV2 with TRBJ1-2; TRBD1 agrees at 12 bases. J lost 7 bases, V lost 6 bases, and 3 bases had no gene match. Germline CDR1 reads SNHLY; CDR2 reads FYNNEI. The CDR3 totals 13 residues. The CDR3 loop is CASRGDRGPGYTF. The CDR3 region has the DNA TGTGCCAGCAGGGGGGACAGGGGGCCTGGCTACACCTTC.

V is TRBV6-6 and J is TRBJ1-5, with no clear D. CDR3 length: 16 residues. In germline, CDR1 is MNHNY, CDR2 SVGAGI (reference sequence). V shed 0 bases and J shed 1 base, with 10 bases lying between them. This CDR3 reads CASSYSKGASNQPQHF. DNA for the CDR3: TGTGCCAGCAGTTACTCGAAGGGTGCAAGCAATCAGCCCCAGCATTTT.

For this clonotype: One junction end disagrees with the germline gene, perhaps due to a read error. The chain joins TRBV4-1 to TRBJ1-2, with D possibly TRBD1 on 6 matching bases. Germline values: CDR1 MGHRA, CDR2 YSYEKL. This CDR3 region has 15 residues. The CDR3 sequence: CASTQVSGGNYGYTF. The CDR3, as DNA: TGCGCCAGCACCCAAGTATCCGGGGGCAACTATGGCTACACCTTC.

This clonotype was found a few times. The chain joins TRBV19 to TRBJ2-1; D possibly corresponds to TRBD1 (5 bases). This CDR3 is 15 amino acids long. Germline V lookup: CDR1 LNHDA, CDR2 SQIVND (reference sequence). Between the trimmed V and J ends, which lost 7 bases and 8 bases, there was a span of 21 bases. The CDR3 loop reads CASKWRQGVSDEQFF. For the CDR3, the DNA is TGTGCCAGTAAGTGGCGCCAGGGTGTAAGTGATGAGCAGTTCTTC.

As for this clonotype: The junction and the germline gene differ at one end; a read error may be behind it. The chain joins TRBV14 to TRBJ2-7, with TRBD1 as a possible D gene (5 bases). Germline V gene sequence: CDR1 SGHDN, CDR2 FVKESK. The CDR3 has 12 amino acids. In DNA form, the CDR3 reads TGTGCCAGCGGCCAGGGCAGCTACGAGCAGTACTTC. It encodes CASGQGSYEQYF.

This clonotype was seen ten or more times. The chain couples TRBV5-1 to TRBJ2-5; D not resolved. V was pared by 0 bases and J by 6 bases, with 9 bases between. Germline assignment: CDR1 SGHRS and CDR2 YFSETQ. CDR3 size: 13 residues. The CDR3 region is CASSLARKKTQYF. The CDR3, as DNA: TGCGCCAGCAGCTTGGCGCGGAAAAAGACCCAGTACTTC.

V and J are TRBV5-6 and TRBJ2-1; D might be TRBD2 (6 bases). CDR1 and CDR2 from the germline V gene are SGHDT and YYEEEE. The CDR3 has 16 amino acids. V shed 0 bases and J shed 0 bases, with 10 bases lying between them. This CDR3 is CASSLAGVSSYNEQFF. The CDR3 region has the DNA TGTGCCAGCAGCTTGGCGGGGGTGAGCTCCTACAATGAGCAGTTCTTC.

The chain is built from TRBV20-1 and TRBJ1-3; D is possibly TRBD1 (5 bases). Trimming cost V 5 bases and J 0 bases, with 20 bases left between them. The CDR3 runs to 17 residues. Germline assignment: CDR1 DFQATT and CDR2 SNEGSKA (reference sequence). The CDR3, as DNA: TGCAGTGCTCGTGCTCCGGGGCATGCCTTCTCTGGAAACACCATATATTTT. Translating it yields CSARAPGHAFSGNTIYF.

The chain combines TRBV6-5 with TRBJ2-1; TRBD2 is a possible D gene (5 bases). The CDR3 contains 13 residues. Between the trimmed V and J ends, which lost 5 bases and 5 bases, there was a span of 10 bases. The germline V gene has CDR1 MNHEY and CDR2 SVGAGI. DNA of the CDR3: TGTGCCAGCAGTACCCGGCGGGACAATGAGCAGTTCTTC. Protein sequence: CASSTRRDNEQFF.

In regard to this clonotype: Since a much larger clone is just one base distant, this may be a read error. Since the CDR3 does not end with the conserved phenylalanine or tryptophan, this likely comes from a read error. V is TRBV7-2 and J is TRBJ2-3, with a possible D match to TRBD2 (7 bases). Germline V gene data show CDR1 as SGHTA and CDR2 as FQGNSA. The CDR3 sequence is 16 residues long. Trimming stripped 1 base from V and 2 bases from J, with 13 bases between. CDR3 bases: TGTGCCAGCAGCTTAGAAGTGGGGGGGGCCACAGATACGCAGTATTTA. It encodes CASSLEVGGATDTQYL.

The V call is TRBV6-1, the J call TRBJ2-7; D ambiguous. From germline, CDR1 is MNHNS and CDR2 SASEGT. V lost 0 bases and J 2 bases, leaving 11 bases between the germline ends. The CDR3 spans 15 residues. The CDR3 coding sequence is TGTGCCAGCAGTGAAGCAGAATCCGCGGCCTACGAGCAGTACTTC. It is translated as CASSEAESAAYEQYF.

The rearrangement uses TRBV6-2 or TRBV6-3 and TRBJ1-1, with D perhaps matching TRBD1 (6 bases). Per germline, CDR1 MNHEY and CDR2 SVGEGT. This CDR3 is 11 amino acids long. V lost 7 bases, J lost 9 bases, and 12 bases lay in between. Here the CDR3 DNA reads TGTGCCAGCACCCCGGGGGGCAAAGCTTTCTTT. As protein: CASTPGGKAFF.

This clonotype was observed at least ten times. The chain is built from TRBV7-2 and TRBJ2-3; D remains unclear. Per germline, CDR1 SGHTA and CDR2 FQGNSA. V was cut by 0 bases and J by 2 bases, with 9 bases left in between. The CDR3 is 15 residues long. CDR3 residues: CASSLANYFTDTQYF. The DNA for the CDR3 is TGTGCCAGCAGCTTAGCCAACTATTTCACAGATACGCAGTATTTT.

The CDR3 here is CASSAGGSRELFF. As DNA, the CDR3 is TGTGCCAGCAGCGCCGGGGGGAGCCGGGAGCTGTTTTTT. The chain uses TRBV7-3 and TRBJ2-2; 7 nucleotides agree with TRBD2. V lost 5 bases, J lost 9 bases, and 6 bases stayed unmatched. This CDR3 is built from 13 residues. Germline V lookup: CDR1 SGHTA, CDR2 FQGTGA.

The rearrangement links TRBV7-6 to TRBJ2-1; D ambiguous. The CDR3 loop spans 15 amino acids. V dropped 1 base and J dropped 8 bases, with 15 bases sitting between them. Germline loops: CDR1 SGHVS, CDR2 FNYEAQ. CDR3 sequence reads: CASSLGASRTHEQFF. CDR3 DNA: TGTGCCAGCAGCTTAGGGGCATCCCGCACGCATGAGCAGTTCTTC.

This clonotype was recorded at least ten times. The CDR3 nucleotides are TGTGCCAGCAGTTACGTCGACTATGGGGCAGGGAAAGCAACTAATGAAAAACTGTTTTTT. It translates to CASSYVDYGAGKATNEKLFF. The gene calls are TRBV6-5 and TRBJ1-4, with D perhaps TRBD1 (5 bases). V was trimmed by 2 bases and J by 0 bases, leaving 22 bases between them. Germline assignment: CDR1 MNHEY and CDR2 SVGAGI. The CDR3 contains 20 residues.

V and J are TRBV6-1 and TRBJ2-1, with unresolved D. V was shortened by 1 base and J by 7 bases, with 5 bases between the two germline ends. The V gene's germline CDR1 is MNHNS and CDR2 SASEGT. CDR3 length: 12 residues. The CDR3 protein is CASSEVHNEQFF. CDR3 coding DNA: TGTGCCAGCAGTGAAGTACATAATGAGCAGTTCTTC.